A single sample is the source of the 8 T cell receptor beta chains below, sequenced in a study of control samples from healthy donors and cancer patients. Assay used: immunoSEQ multiplex PCR; TCRdb lists only in-frame clones, some missing. The data show roughly 100,000 clones, roughly 92% seen once. The sample consisted of blood. The receptors were sampled from a human donor in good health. The donor label of this sample is uncertain.

The chain couples TRBV28 to TRBJ1-3; the match to TRBD1 covers 7 bases. The CDR3 runs 13 residues. Germline V gives CDR1 MDHEN, CDR2 SYDVKM. The ends lost 5 bases at V and 6 bases at J; junction bases unmatched: 4. The CDR3 DNA reads as TGTGCCAGCAGTCCCGGGACAGCAAACACCATATATTTT. Its protein product is CASSPGTANTIYF.

The chain recombines TRBV6-5 with TRBJ1-2; 12 bases align to TRBD1. The CDR3 consists of 14 residues. The trim removed 10 bases at V and 4 bases at J, leaving 7 bases unmatched. Per the germline V gene, CDR1 is MNHEY and CDR2 is SVGAGI. This CDR3 reads CATRDRGRVYGYTF. CDR3 nucleotide sequence: TGTGCCACCCGGGACAGGGGGCGCGTCTATGGCTACACCTTC.

The rearrangement uses TRBV6-5 and TRBJ2-7; TRBD1 aligns across 8 bases. Germline trimming cut 7 bases from V and 0 bases from J; bases unmatched to any gene: 8. There are 15 residues in the CDR3. CDR1 and CDR2 from the germline V gene are MNHEY and SVGAGI. CDR3: CASTDRTGYSYEQYF. CDR3 in DNA: TGTGCCAGCACCGATAGGACAGGGTACTCCTACGAGCAGTACTTC.

The V and J genes are TRBV20-1 and TRBJ1-1, with D unclear. Germline CDR1 and CDR2: DFQATT and SNEGSKA (reference sequence). The CDR3 runs to 11 residues. V was clipped by 5 bases and J by 2 bases, with 6 bases between them. CDR3 amino acids: CSARKNTEAFF. CDR3 nucleotides: TGCAGTGCTCGAAAAAACACTGAAGCTTTCTTT.

The chain carries TRBV4-3 and TRBJ2-1; tentative D call: TRBD1 (7 bases). The CDR3 consists of 14 residues. V was cut by 3 bases and J by 9 bases, with 15 bases left in between. Germline V lookup: CDR1 LGHNA, CDR2 YSLEER. The CDR3 DNA reads TGCGCCAGCAGCCAGGACCAGGGGGGACCTGAGCAGTTCTTC. The encoded protein is CASSQDQGGPEQFF.

In DNA form, the CDR3 reads TGTGCCAGCAGCCAGTCAGAGAACACTGAAGCTTTCTTT. Its protein is CASSQSENTEAFF. The chain employs TRBV3-1 (or the pseudogene TRBV3-2) and TRBJ1-1; D unresolved. V was clipped by 3 bases and J by 1 base, with 6 bases between them. Per germline, CDR1 LGHDT and CDR2 YNNKEL (reference sequence). This CDR3 is 13 amino acids long.

The chain carries TRBV2 and TRBJ1-2; D is possibly TRBD1 (6 bases). Germline V lookup: CDR1 SNHLY, CDR2 FYNNEI. The V end was cut by 2 bases, the J end by 7 bases, with 11 bases between. CDR3 size: 13 residues. The CDR3 DNA is TGTGCCAGCAGTGAAAGGGGGGGCAGTGGCTACACCTTC. This codes for CASSERGGSGYTF.

The V gene is TRBV28, the J gene TRBJ1-5; D remains unclear. V was clipped by 3 bases and J by 2 bases, with 8 bases between them. The CDR3 loop spans 14 amino acids. Germline V gene sequence: CDR1 MDHEN, CDR2 SYDVKM. CDR3 sequence: CASSLAPGNQPQHF. The DNA for the CDR3 is TGTGCCAGCAGTTTGGCCCCGGGCAATCAGCCCCAGCATTTT.